This T cell receptor beta chain was identified during a study of T-cell reconstitution after alpha-beta-depleted transplantation in children. Findings and caveats of the study: Once a year had passed after transplant, T-cell counts and diversity came mostly from newly produced T cells. Reportedly, alpha-beta T cells present about two months post-transplant originated from several hundred expanded clones of graft origin. Where some patients showed high TCRbeta diversity at day 60, it came from recipient T cells and thymic progenitors that had survived.

The authors prepared the TCRbeta library with unique molecular identifiers. From the PCR reads, TCRdb called clonotypes with MiXCR, one entry per CDR3 protein. This sample has around 450,000 distinct CDR3 sequences; around two fifths occur once, and the top ten carry 25% to 30%. Germline CDR1 is LNHNV and CDR2 is YYDKDF (reference sequence). CDR3 size: 13 residues. V was shortened by 3 bases and J by 3 bases, with 8 bases between the two germline ends. On this clonotype: Its matching antigen is unknown.

The chain links TRBV15 to TRBJ2-5; D is perhaps TRBD1 (5 bases). This receptor was obtained from a girl aged 2 to 10 with aplastic anemia, due to receive a stem cell transplant. The source material was PBMCs, sampled before TCRalphabeta/CD19-depleted stem cell transplant. The CDR3: CATSRTVKETQYF. CDR3 bases: TGTGCCACCAGCAGGACAGTAAAAGAGACCCAGTACTTC.